This TCR beta chain was profiled in a study of blood T cell repertoires in COVID-19. For the study at large: Whether acute or convalescent, the COVID-19 samples came from the United States, Italy and Spain.

The CDR3 consists of 15 residues. Germline-derived CDR1 and CDR2 are WSHSY and SAAADI. Trimming shortened V by 2 bases and J by 7 bases, and 17 bases separated the two germline ends. Only in-frame clones appear in the TCRdb table, and some are missing; sequencing was by immunoSEQ multiplex PCR. The data contain fewer than 250,000 clones, roughly 89% of them seen just once; the ten biggest clones take up about 2.5%. In its sample, this clone was seen a few times. Ages ranged from roughly 18 to 100 years, with residence in about two dozen US areas. The sample was PBMCs or T cells enriched from blood (not recorded which). This chain uses TRBV10-2 with TRBJ1-2; D perhaps matches TRBD1 (6 bases). This TCR came from a woman aged 30 to 39 with acute COVID-19. The CDR3: CASSESSGGKGGYTF. The CDR3 nucleotides read TGCGCCAGCAGTGAGAGTAGCGGGGGCAAGGGTGGCTACACCTTC.